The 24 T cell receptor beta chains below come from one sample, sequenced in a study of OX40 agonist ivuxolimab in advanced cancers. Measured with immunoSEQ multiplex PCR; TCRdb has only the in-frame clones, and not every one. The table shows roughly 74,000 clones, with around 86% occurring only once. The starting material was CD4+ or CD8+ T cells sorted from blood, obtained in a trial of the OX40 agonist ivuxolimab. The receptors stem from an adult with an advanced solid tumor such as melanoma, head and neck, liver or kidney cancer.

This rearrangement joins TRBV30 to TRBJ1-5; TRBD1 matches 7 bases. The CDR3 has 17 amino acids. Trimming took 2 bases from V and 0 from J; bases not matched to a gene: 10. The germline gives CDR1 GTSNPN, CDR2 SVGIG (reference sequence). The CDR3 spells CAWSPSGTAYSNQPQHF. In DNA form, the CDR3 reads TGTGCCTGGAGTCCGTCCGGGACAGCTTATAGCAATCAGCCCCAGCATTTT.

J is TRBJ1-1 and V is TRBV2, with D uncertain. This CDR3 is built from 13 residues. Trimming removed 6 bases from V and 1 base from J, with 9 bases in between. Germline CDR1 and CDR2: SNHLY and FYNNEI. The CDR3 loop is CASRDGPNTEAFF. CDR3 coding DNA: TGTGCCAGCAGGGACGGACCGAACACTGAAGCTTTCTTT.

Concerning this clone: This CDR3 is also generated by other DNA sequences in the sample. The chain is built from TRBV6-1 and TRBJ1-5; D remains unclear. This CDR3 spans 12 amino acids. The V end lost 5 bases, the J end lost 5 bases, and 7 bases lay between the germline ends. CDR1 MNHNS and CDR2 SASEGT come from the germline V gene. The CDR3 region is CASSRTDQPQHF. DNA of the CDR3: TGTGCCAGCAGTCGGACTGATCAGCCCCAGCATTTT.

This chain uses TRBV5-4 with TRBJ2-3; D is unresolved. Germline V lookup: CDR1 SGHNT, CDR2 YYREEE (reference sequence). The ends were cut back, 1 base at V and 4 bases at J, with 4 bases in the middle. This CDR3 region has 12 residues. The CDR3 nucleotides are TGTGCCAGCAGCTTGTACGCAGATACGCAGTATTTT. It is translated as CASSLYADTQYF.

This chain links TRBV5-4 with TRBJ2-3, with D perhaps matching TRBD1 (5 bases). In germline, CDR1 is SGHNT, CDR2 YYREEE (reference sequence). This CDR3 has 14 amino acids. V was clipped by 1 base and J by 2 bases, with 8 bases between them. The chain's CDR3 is CASSLQTVTDTQYF. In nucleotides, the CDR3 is TGTGCCAGCAGCTTGCAGACAGTCACAGATACGCAGTATTTT.

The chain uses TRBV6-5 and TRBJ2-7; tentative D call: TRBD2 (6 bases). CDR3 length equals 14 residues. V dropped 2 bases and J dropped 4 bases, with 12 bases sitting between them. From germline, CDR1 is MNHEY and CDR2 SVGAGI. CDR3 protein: CASSYGGSRYEQYF. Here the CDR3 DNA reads TGTGCCAGCAGTTACGGGGGGTCGCGGTACGAGCAGTACTTC.

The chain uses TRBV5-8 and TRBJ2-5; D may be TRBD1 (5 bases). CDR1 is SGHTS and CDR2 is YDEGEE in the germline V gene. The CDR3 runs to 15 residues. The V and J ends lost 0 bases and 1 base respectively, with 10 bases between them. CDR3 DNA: TGTGCCAGCAGCTTGGCCCAGGGTCGCCAAGAGACCCAGTACTTC. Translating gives CASSLAQGRQETQYF.

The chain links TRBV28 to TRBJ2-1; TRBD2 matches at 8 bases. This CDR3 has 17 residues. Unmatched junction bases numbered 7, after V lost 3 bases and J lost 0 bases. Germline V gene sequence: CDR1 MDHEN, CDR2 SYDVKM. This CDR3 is CASSFTSGVGSYNEQFF. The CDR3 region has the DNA TGTGCCAGCAGTTTTACTAGCGGCGTTGGCTCCTACAATGAGCAGTTCTTC.

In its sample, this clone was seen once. CDR3 sequence: CASSPRGVEKLFF. CDR3 bases: TGTGCCAGCAGCCCCCGGGGCGTTGAGAAACTGTTTTTT. V gene TRBV7-6 combines with J gene TRBJ1-4, with D possibly being TRBD1 (5 bases). Germline V gene lookup returns CDR1 SGHVS and CDR2 FNYEAQ. The CDR3 extends over 13 amino acids. V lost 5 bases to trimming and J lost 11 bases, with 15 bases between them.

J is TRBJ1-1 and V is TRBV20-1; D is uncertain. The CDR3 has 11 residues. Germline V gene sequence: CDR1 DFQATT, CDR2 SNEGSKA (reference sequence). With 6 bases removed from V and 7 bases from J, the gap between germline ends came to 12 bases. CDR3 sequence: CSASPLGEAFF. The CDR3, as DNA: TGCAGTGCCTCTCCCCTGGGTGAAGCTTTCTTT.

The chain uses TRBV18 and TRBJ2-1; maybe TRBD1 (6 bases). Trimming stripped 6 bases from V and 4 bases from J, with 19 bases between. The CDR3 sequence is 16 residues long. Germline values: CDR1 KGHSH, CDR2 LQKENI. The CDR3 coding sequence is TGTGCCAGCTCGGTAGACAGGCCCAGGGGTTACAATGAGCAGTTCTTC. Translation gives CASSVDRPRGYNEQFF.

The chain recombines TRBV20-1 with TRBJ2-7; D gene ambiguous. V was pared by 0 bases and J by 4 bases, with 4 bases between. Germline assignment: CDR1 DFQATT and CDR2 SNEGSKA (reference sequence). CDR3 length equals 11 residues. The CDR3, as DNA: TGCAGTGCTAGAGAGGTATACGAGCAGTACTTC. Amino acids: CSAREVYEQYF.

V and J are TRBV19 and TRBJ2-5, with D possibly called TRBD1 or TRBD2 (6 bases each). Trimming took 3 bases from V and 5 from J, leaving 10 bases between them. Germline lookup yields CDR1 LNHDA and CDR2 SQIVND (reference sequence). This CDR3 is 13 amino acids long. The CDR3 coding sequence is TGTGCCAGTAGTATGGGGGGCGGTGAGACCCAGTACTTC. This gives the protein CASSMGGGETQYF.

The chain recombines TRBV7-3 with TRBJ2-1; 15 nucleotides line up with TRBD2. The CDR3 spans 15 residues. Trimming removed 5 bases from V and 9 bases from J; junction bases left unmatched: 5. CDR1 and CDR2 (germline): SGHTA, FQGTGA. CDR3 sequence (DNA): TGTGCCAGCAGCCCGTTGGGACTAGCGGGAGGTGAGCAGTTCTTC. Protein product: CASSPLGLAGGEQFF.

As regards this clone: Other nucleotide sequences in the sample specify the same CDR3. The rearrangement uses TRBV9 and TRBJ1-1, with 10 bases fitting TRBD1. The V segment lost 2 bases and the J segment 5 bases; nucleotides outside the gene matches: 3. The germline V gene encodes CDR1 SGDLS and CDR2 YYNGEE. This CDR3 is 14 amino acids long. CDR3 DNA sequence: TGTGCCAGCAGCGTGGGACAGGGGAGGACTGAAGCTTTCTTT. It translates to CASSVGQGRTEAFF. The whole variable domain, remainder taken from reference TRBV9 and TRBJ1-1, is DSGVTQTPKHLITATGQRVTLRCSPRSGDLSVYWYQQSLDQGLQFLIQYYNGEERAKGNILERFSAQQFPDLHSELNLSSLELGDSALYFCASSVGQGRTEAFFGQGTRLTVV.

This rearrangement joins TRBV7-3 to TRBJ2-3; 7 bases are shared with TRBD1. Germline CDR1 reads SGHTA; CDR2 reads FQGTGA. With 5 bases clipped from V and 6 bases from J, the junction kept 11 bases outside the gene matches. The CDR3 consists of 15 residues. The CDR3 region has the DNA TGTGCCAGCAGCCCCACAGGGGCAAAAGGGGATACGCAGTATTTT. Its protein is CASSPTGAKGDTQYF.

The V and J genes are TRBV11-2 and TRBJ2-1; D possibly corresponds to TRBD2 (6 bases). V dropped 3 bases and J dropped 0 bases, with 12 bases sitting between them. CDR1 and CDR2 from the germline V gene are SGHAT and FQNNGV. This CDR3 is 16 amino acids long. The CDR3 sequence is CASSFGGESSYNEQFF. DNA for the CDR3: TGTGCCAGCAGCTTTGGCGGGGAGAGCTCCTACAATGAGCAGTTCTTC.

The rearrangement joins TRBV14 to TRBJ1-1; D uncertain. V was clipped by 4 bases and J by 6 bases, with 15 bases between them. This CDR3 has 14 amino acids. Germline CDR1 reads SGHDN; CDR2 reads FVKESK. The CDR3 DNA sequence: TGTGCCAGCAGCCCAGCATACCCAGGATCTGAAGCTTTCTTT. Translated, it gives CASSPAYPGSEAFF.

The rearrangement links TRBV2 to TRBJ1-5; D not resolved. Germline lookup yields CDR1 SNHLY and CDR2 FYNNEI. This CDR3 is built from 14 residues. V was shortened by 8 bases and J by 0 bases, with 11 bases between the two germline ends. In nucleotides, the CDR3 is TGTGCCAGCGGAGAACAATATAGCAATCAGCCCCAGCATTTT. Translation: CASGEQYSNQPQHF. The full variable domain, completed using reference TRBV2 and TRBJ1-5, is EPEVTQTPSHQVTQMGQEVILRCVPISNHLYFYWYRQILGQKVEFLVSFYNNEISEKSEIFDDQFSVERPDGSNFTLKIRSTKLEDSAMYFCASGEQYSNQPQHFGDGTRLSIL.

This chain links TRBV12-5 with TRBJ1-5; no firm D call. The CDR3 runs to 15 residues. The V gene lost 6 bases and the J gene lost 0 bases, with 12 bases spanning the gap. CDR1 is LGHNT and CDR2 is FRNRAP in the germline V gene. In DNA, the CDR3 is TGTGCTAGTGGCCCCCCGGGCTATAGCAATCAGCCCCAGCATTTT. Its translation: CASGPPGYSNQPQHF. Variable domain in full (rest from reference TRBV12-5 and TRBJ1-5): DARVTQTPRHKVTEMGQEVTMRCQPILGHNTVFWYRQTMMQGLELLAYFRNRAPLDDSGMPKDRFSAEMPDATLATLKIQPSEPRDSAVYFCASGPPGYSNQPQHFGDGTRLSIL.

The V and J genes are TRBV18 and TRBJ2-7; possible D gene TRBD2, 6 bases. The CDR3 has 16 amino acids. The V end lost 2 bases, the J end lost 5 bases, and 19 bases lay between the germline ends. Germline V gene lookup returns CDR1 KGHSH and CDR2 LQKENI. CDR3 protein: CASSPLPTGDGNEQYF. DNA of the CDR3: TGTGCCAGCTCACCATTGCCGACGGGAGATGGTAACGAGCAGTACTTC.

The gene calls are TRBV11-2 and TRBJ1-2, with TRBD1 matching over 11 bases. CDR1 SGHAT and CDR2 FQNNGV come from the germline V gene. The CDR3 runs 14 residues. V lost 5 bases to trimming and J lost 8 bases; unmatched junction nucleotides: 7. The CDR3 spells CASSLGQGAGGYTF. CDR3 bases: TGTGCCAGCAGCCTAGGACAGGGGGCGGGAGGCTACACCTTC.

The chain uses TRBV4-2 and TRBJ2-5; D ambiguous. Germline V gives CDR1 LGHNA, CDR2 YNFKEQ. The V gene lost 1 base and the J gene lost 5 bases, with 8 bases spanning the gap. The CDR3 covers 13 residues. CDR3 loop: CASSQAARETQYF. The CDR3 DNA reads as TGTGCCAGCAGCCAAGCCGCAAGGGAGACCCAGTACTTC.

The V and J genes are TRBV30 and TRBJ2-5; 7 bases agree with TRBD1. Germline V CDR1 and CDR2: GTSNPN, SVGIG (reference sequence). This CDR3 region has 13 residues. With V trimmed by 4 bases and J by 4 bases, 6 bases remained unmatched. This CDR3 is CAWNRNRGETQYF. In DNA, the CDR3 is TGTGCCTGGAACCGTAACAGGGGAGAGACCCAGTACTTC.